This entry lists 2 T cell receptor beta chains sequenced from one sample in a study of blood T cell dynamics during melanoma immunotherapy. This table comes from immunoSEQ multiplex PCR, and its TCRdb copy is limited to in-frame clones, with some not included. The sample holds approximately 28,000 clones, 75% to 90% seen once. Time point meaning: week 3, after first cycle of checkpoint inhibitor. Sequencing used blood, obtained from a patient treated with checkpoint blockade. These receptor sequences come from a human donor with melanoma.

This chain links TRBV5-1 with TRBJ1-4; 7 bases are a match to TRBD1. The CDR3 sequence is 15 residues long. Germline-derived CDR1 and CDR2 are SGHRS and YFSETQ. J gave up 7 bases and V 0 bases, and 6 bases lay outside the gene matches. The CDR3 bases are TGCGCCAGCAGCTTGGGGGACAGAGTAACTGAAAAACTGTTTTTT. Translated, it gives CASSLGDRVTEKLFF.

The chain combines TRBV14 with TRBJ2-5; 10 bases line up with TRBD2. The V and J ends lost 4 bases and 4 bases, in that order; junction bases with no gene match: 3. Germline V gene sequence: CDR1 SGHDN, CDR2 FVKESK. CDR3 length: 14 residues. The CDR3 is CASSPWTSGETQYF. The CDR3 DNA reads TGTGCCAGCAGCCCATGGACTAGCGGAGAGACCCAGTACTTC.